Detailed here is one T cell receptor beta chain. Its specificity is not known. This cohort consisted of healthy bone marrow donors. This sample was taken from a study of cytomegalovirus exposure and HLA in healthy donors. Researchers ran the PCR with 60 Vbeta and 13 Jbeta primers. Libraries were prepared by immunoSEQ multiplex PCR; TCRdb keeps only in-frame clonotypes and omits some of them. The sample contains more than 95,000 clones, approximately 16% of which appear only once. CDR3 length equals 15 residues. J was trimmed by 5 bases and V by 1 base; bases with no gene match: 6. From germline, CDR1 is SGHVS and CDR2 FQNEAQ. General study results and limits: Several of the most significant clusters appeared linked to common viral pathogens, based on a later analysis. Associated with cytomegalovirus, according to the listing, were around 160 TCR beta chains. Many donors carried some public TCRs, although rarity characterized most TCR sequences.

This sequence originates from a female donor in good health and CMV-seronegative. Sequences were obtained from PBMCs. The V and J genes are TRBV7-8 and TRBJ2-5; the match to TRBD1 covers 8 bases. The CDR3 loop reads CASSLEIRQGETQYF. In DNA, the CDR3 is TGTGCCAGCAGCTTAGAAATTCGACAGGGGGAGACCCAGTACTTC. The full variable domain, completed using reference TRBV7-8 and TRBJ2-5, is GAGVSQSPRYKVAKRGQDVALRCDPISGHVSLFWYQQALGQGPEFLTYFQNEAQLDKSGLPSDRFFAERPEGSVSTLKIQRTQQEDSAVYLCASSLEIRQGETQYFGPGTRLLVL.